The 13 T cell receptor beta chains reported below all come from one sample, sequenced in a study of T cell repertoires in cytomegalovirus infection (dated by TCRdb to the late 2010s). The listed sequencing device is Illumina HiSeq 1500. TCRdb trimmed public reads at Q25 via fastp, called clones via MiXCR and kept in-frame beta chains. Duplicate CDR3 protein sequences are folded into a single record with the most common DNA and genes. For this sample there are some 600,000 distinct CDR3 sequences; approximately 24% appear just once. Approximately 8.2% of the sample comes from the top ten. The sequencing sample was made of CD8+ T cells from PBMCs. The receptors originated from a human donor in good health (CMV status not recorded). Some clones in this sample may be carry-over from other donors' samples.

This clonotype has just a few counts. This sequence joins TRBV7-3 and TRBJ1-6, with D perhaps matching TRBD1 (5 bases). The V and J ends lost 5 bases and 6 bases respectively, with 14 bases between them. Looked up from germline, CDR1 is SGHTA and CDR2 is FQGTGA. The CDR3 is 15 residues long. The chain's CDR3 is CASSRLGGSNSPLHF. CDR3 coding DNA: TGTGCCAGCAGCCGCCTTGGGGGATCTAATTCACCCCTCCACTTT.

The rearrangement links TRBV4-3 to TRBJ1-1, with TRBD1 as a possible D gene (6 bases). Germline lookup yields CDR1 LGHNA and CDR2 YSLEER. The CDR3 covers 15 residues. Trimming stripped 0 bases from V and 0 bases from J, with 8 bases between. CDR3 amino acids: CASSQDGQLNTEAFF. The DNA for the CDR3 is TGCGCCAGCAGCCAAGATGGACAGCTGAACACTGAAGCTTTCTTT.

In its sample, this clonotype was seen a few times. V and J are TRBV12-3 or TRBV12-4 and TRBJ1-1, with 11 bases matching TRBD1. J lost 2 bases, V lost 4 bases, and 6 bases had no gene match. The CDR3 is 16 amino acids. CDR3 residues: CASSSGRTGGNTEAFF. CDR3 in DNA: TGTGCCAGCAGTTCAGGCAGGACAGGGGGCAACACTGAAGCTTTCTTT.

This clonotype was recorded at least ten times. This sequence joins TRBV19 and TRBJ2-1; maybe TRBD1 (6 bases). The CDR3 length is 18 residues. Per germline, CDR1 LNHDA and CDR2 SQIVND (reference sequence). The V end lost 5 bases, the J end lost 8 bases, and 28 bases lay between the germline ends. The CDR3 reads CASSAKPTGPAIPYEQFF. The CDR3 nucleotides are TGTGCCAGTAGTGCCAAACCGACAGGACCTGCAATACCGTATGAGCAGTTCTTC.

This clonotype appeared many times. The chain employs TRBV25-1 and TRBJ2-6; D is possibly TRBD2 (6 bases). Trimming pared 5 bases from V and 1 base from J, leaving 9 bases between. The CDR3 has 15 amino acids. The germline V gene has CDR1 MGHDK and CDR2 SYGVNS. CDR3 in amino acids: CASSTGGSGANVLTF. The CDR3 DNA reads TGTGCCAGCAGTACTGGAGGGTCTGGGGCCAACGTCCTGACTTTC.

This clonotype was observed at least ten times. The V call is TRBV7-6, the J call TRBJ2-2, with 7 positions matching TRBD1. This CDR3 has 17 residues. Losses at the gene ends were 4 bases for V and 6 bases for J; bases not matched to a gene: 14. Germline V gene lookup returns CDR1 SGHVS and CDR2 FNYEAQ. CDR3 sequence (DNA): TGTGCCAGCAGCTCCGATACAGGGGTCGGTTTCGCCGGGGAGCTGTTTTTT. Its translation: CASSSDTGVGFAGELFF.

This clonotype has only one observation. The junction differs from germline at one of its ends, possibly a read error. This sequence joins TRBV19 and TRBJ2-2; TRBD2 agrees at 7 bases. Germline CDR1 reads LNHDA; CDR2 reads SQIVND (reference sequence). The CDR3 runs to 18 residues. The CDR3 sequence: CVSSITPRLAPGGGELFF. The CDR3 coding sequence is TGTGTCAGTAGTATCACCCCCCGACTAGCCCCCGGGGGCGGGGAGCTGTTTTTT.

The chain recombines TRBV28 with TRBJ1-1, with D possibly matching TRBD1 (5 bases). This CDR3 spans 15 amino acids. Germline V CDR1 and CDR2: MDHEN, SYDVKM. V gave up 6 bases and J gave up 2 bases, with 16 bases separating them. The CDR3 nucleotides are TGTGCCAGCAGACCGGCGTGGGGGGGTAACACTGAAGCTTTCTTT. Translation: CASRPAWGGNTEAFF.

A remark on this clonotype: Given a much more abundant clone one base away, this may be a read error. V usage is TRBV12-3 or TRBV12-4 and J usage is TRBJ1-1, with D possibly being TRBD1 (5 bases). The CDR3 covers 14 residues. The CDR3 DNA reads as TGTGCCAACAGTTTCGGGCAGGGAGGGTCTGAAGCTTTCTTT. The encoded protein is CANSFGQGGSEAFF.

V and J are TRBV7-9 and TRBJ2-7, with 9 nucleotides matching TRBD1. Trimming took 3 bases from V and 5 from J; bases not matched to a gene: 8. CDR1 and CDR2 from the germline V gene are SEHNR and FQNEAQ (reference sequence). The CDR3 contains 15 residues. DNA for the CDR3: TGTGCCAGCAGCTTGGGACAGGGAACAAGGCACGAGCAGTACTTC. Translation: CASSLGQGTRHEQYF.

There are many counts of this clonotype. V is TRBV24-1 and J is TRBJ2-2; 8 bases match TRBD2. V lost 3 bases and J lost 3; bases outside the gene matches: 2. CDR3 length equals 15 residues. Germline V gene sequence: CDR1 KGHDR, CDR2 SFDVKD. This CDR3 reads CATSDPGGDTGELFF. The DNA of the CDR3 is TGTGCCACCAGTGATCCGGGGGGGGACACCGGGGAGCTGTTTTTT.

The genes are TRBV20-1 and TRBJ2-1; possible D gene TRBD1, 5 bases. V was trimmed by 3 bases and J by 4 bases, leaving 10 bases between them. Germline V gene sequence: CDR1 DFQATT, CDR2 SNEGSKA (reference sequence). The CDR3 has 13 amino acids. The DNA for the CDR3 is TGCAGTGCTAGTCACGACAGTTACAATGAGCAGTTCTTC. Residues: CSASHDSYNEQFF.

The J gene is TRBJ1-2, the V gene TRBV2; D ambiguous. Germline lookup yields CDR1 SNHLY and CDR2 FYNNEI. The CDR3 loop spans 15 amino acids. The V gene lost 4 bases and the J gene lost 8 bases, with 20 bases spanning the gap. This chain's CDR3 is CASSGGIGPLTGYTF. CDR3 in DNA: TGTGCCAGCAGTGGCGGGATAGGGCCTCTTACGGGCTACACCTTC.